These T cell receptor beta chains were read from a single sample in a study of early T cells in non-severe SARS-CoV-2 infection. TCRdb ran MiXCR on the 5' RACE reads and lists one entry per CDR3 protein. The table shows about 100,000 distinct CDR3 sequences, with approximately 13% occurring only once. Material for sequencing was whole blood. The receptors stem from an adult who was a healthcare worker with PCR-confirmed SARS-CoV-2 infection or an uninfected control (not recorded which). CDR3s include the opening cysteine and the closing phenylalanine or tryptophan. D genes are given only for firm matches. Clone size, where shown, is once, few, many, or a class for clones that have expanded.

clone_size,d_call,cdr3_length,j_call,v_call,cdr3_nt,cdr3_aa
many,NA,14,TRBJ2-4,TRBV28,TGTGCCAGCAGCATTAAGCTAGCCAAAAACATTCAGTACTTC,CASSIKLAKNIQYF
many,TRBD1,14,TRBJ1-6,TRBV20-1,TGCAGTGCGTCGGACAGGGGGGGTAATTCACCCCTCCACTTT,CSASDRGGNSPLHF
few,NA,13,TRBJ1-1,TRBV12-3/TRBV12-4,TGTGCCAGCAGTGAGCACAGTAACACTGAAGCTTTCTTT,CASSEHSNTEAFF
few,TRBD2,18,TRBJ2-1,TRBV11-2,TGTGCCAGCAGCCCAGCCGGGCTAGCGGGGGGCCACTACAATGAGCAGTTCTTC,CASSPAGLAGGHYNEQFF
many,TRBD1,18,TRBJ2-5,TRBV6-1,TGTGCCAGCAGTTCTAGGGTGGGGACAGGGGGCGTCTTAGGGACCCAGTACTTC,CASSSRVGTGGVLGTQYF
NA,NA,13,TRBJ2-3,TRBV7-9,TGTGCCAGCACCACCCCCTTATCGGTTACGCAGTATTTT,CASTTPLSVTQYF
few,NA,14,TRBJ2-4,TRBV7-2,TGTGCCAGCAGCTTAGGGCTAGGATATAACATTCAGTACTTC,CASSLGLGYNIQYF
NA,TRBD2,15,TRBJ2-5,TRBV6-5,TGTGCCAGCAGTAAAGAACTAGCGGGGCCCAGAAACCAGTACTTC,CASSKELAGPRNQYF
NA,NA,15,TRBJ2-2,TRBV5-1,TGCGCCAGCAGCTTGCAGGGGTCGGACACCGGGGAGCTGCTTTTT,CASSLQGSDTGELLF
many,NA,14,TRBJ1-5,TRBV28,TGTGCCAGCAGCCCCTCGGGGAGCTATCAGCCCCAGCATTTT,CASSPSGSYQPQHF
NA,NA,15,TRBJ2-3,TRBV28,TGTGCCAGCAGTTTCCCGACTCCAGGGGCAGATACGCAGTATTTT,CASSFPTPGADTQYF
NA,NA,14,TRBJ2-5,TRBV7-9,TGTGCCAGCAGCTCCCCAACGGTACAAGAGACCCAGTACTTC,CASSSPTVQETQYF
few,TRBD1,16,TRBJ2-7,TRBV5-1,TGCGCCAGCAGCTTGGACAGGGGTGAAGGCACCTACGAGCAGTACTTC,CASSLDRGEGTYEQYF
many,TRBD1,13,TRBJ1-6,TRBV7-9,TGTGCCAGCAGCACCGACAGGGATTCACCCCTCCACTTT,CASSTDRDSPLHF
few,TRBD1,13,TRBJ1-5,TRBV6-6,TGTGCCAGCAGCTACAGGGGAGGACAGCCCCAGCATTTT,CASSYRGGQPQHF
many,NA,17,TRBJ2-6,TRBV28,TGTGCCAGCAGTTCCTACAGGGTGCCCTCAAGGGCCAACGTCCTGACTTTC,CASSSYRVPSRANVLTF
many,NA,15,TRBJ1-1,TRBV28,TGTGCCAGCAGTCCGGGGGGGCGGGCGGACACTGAAGCTTTCTTT,CASSPGGRADTEAFF
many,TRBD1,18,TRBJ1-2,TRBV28,TGTGCCAGCAGTCCACCCCGGGACAGGGGAAGGAGAAGCTATGGCTACACCTTC,CASSPPRDRGRRSYGYTF
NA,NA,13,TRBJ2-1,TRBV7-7,TGTGCTAGCAGGCCATCCGGTTACAATGAGCAGTTCTTC,CASRPSGYNEQFF
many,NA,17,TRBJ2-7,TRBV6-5,TGTGCCAGCAGGAGCGGGGTGGGGGGCGGCTATTCTTACGAGCAGTACTTC,CASRSGVGGGYSYEQYF